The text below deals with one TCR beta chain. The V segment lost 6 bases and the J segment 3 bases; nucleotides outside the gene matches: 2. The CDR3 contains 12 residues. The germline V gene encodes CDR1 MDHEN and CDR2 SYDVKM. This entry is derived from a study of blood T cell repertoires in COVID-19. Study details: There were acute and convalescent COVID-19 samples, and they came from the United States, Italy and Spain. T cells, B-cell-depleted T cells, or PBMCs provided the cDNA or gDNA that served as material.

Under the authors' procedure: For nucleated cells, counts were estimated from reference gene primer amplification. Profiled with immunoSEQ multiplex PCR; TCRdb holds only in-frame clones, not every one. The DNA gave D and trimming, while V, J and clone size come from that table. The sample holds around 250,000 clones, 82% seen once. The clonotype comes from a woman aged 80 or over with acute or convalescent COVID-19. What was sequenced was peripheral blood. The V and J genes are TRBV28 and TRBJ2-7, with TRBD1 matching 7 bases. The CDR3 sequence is CASRNRGYEQYF. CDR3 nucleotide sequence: TGTGCCAGCAGGAACAGGGGCTACGAGCAGTACTTC.